This T cell receptor (beta chain) stems from a study of cytomegalovirus exposure and HLA in healthy donors. Germline V gene sequence: CDR1 SGHRS, CDR2 YFSETQ. The germline V and J ends were trimmed by 1 base and 1 base, with 5 bases remaining between them. The length of the CDR3 is 14 residues. Details on this clone: Its antigen is currently unknown.

The PCR had 60 Vbeta and 13 Jbeta primers. Libraries were prepared by immunoSEQ multiplex PCR; TCRdb keeps only in-frame clonotypes and omits some of them. The data show over 150,000 clones, around four fifths seen once. Study-wide findings and caveats: Other equally common chains were less clonally expanded than HLA-associated TCR beta chains, a later analysis showed. DRB1 had the most TCR associations and HLA-C the fewest, a later analysis found, with rates varying by HLA locus.

The origin of this receptor is a male donor in good health and CMV-seropositive. What was sequenced was PBMCs. The chain employs TRBV5-1 and TRBJ2-2; D remains ambiguous. The CDR3 region is CASSLNLNTGELFF. The CDR3 DNA reads as TGCGCCAGCAGCTTGAACTTGAACACCGGGGAGCTGTTTTTT.